What follows describes a single TCR beta chain. Its specificity is unknown. Trimming shortened V by 0 bases and J by 5 bases, and 11 bases separated the two germline ends. Germline V CDR1 and CDR2: DFQATT, SNEGSKA (reference sequence). This CDR3 comprises 14 residues. The data are from a study of vaccination and CD4 T cells after COVID-19. Study information: Sampling post-COVID took place a median 101 days after diagnosis (range 35 to 161). Every culture used as a control got a CEFX pool, an HIV-1 Nef pool, or no peptide. Findings and limits, study-wide: Convalescent patients displayed a median approximately 90% of reactive clones emerging only post-vaccination.

At the Johns Hopkins FTIC core, DNA taken from cultured CD4+ T cells was sequenced by way of the Oncomine TCR Beta short-read assay. TCRdb reanalysed the PCR reads using MiXCR and keeps one entry per CDR3 protein. The table has more than 9,000 distinct CDR3 sequences, about 64% seen once; the top ten hold 20% to 30%. Noted treatment: roughly 10-day PBMC culture with coronavirus spike peptide pools or control peptides (ViraFEST assay). The chain is built from TRBV20-1 and TRBJ1-5, with no clear D. This sequence was found in a human donor who had recovered from COVID-19. The sample consisted of CD4+ T cells from blood, cultured in vitro. The CDR3 bases are TGCAGTGCTAGAGATCGGGCAGGTCATCAGCCCCAGCATTTT. Translated, it gives CSARDRAGHQPQHF.